The clone carrying this TCR beta chain was counted only a few times. Unique molecular identifiers featured in how the TCRbeta library was prepared. MiXCR was run by TCRdb on the PCR reads, yielding one entry per CDR3 protein. The sample lists around 480,000 distinct CDR3 sequences; about 31% were seen once. This sample stems from a study of T-cell reconstitution after alpha-beta-depleted transplantation in children. The ends lost 2 bases at V and 4 bases at J; junction bases unmatched: 7. The CDR3 consists of 17 residues. The source of this sequence is a human donor who donated a stem cell graft to a child with aplastic anemia. This rearrangement joins TRBV12-3 or TRBV12-4 to TRBJ2-2, with 10 bases that match TRBD2. The material sequenced was PBMCs from the stem cell graft donor, taken from the stem cell graft. The CDR3 here is CASSLRRLAGVTGELFF. The CDR3 nucleotides are TGTGCCAGCAGTTTAAGGAGGCTAGCGGGGGTCACCGGGGAGCTGTTTTTT.